These 7 T cell receptor beta chains share one sample of origin, sequenced in a study of liver allograft versus peripheral blood T cells. Study-level background: The authors compared T cell receptor repertoires in transplanted livers with recipients' peripheral blood repertoires.

TCRdb called the reads again in MiXCR, with one record for every CDR3 protein. The sample includes over 10,000 distinct CDR3 sequences, approximately 20% of them seen just once. Source of these receptors: a human patient who had a liver transplant. The T cells may come from the graft donor.

This clonotype was seen many times. The chain employs TRBV5-3 and TRBJ1-1; 9 bases are a match to TRBD1. TRBV5-3 falls under the ORF class, with uncertain function. The CDR3 consists of 14 residues. V trimming: 5 bases; J trimming: 8 bases; junction bases outside the gene matches: 10. The CDR3 DNA reads TGTGCCAGAAGGGCCGGGACAGGGACAGGGGAAGCTTTCTTT. Its protein product is CARRAGTGTGEAFF.

The CDR3 loop reads CASSLFTGTGPYGYTF. The CDR3 bases are TGTGCCAGCAGTTTATTTACCGGGACAGGGCCCTATGGCTACACCTTC. The chain couples TRBV28 to TRBJ1-2, with 9 positions matching TRBD1. There are 16 residues in the CDR3. J gave up 4 bases and V 1 base, and 7 bases lay outside the gene matches. The germline V gene has CDR1 MDHEN and CDR2 SYDVKM.

By sample fraction, this clonotype is medium-sized (0.01 to 0.1%). This chain uses TRBV7-9 with TRBJ2-2; 8 bases are shared with TRBD2. CDR1 is SEHNR, CDR2 FQNEAQ, per germline (reference sequence). V gave up 1 base and J gave up 4 bases; unmatched junction bases: 2. There are 15 residues in the CDR3. The CDR3 loop reads CASSLVGRVTGELFF. The DNA for the CDR3 is TGTGCCAGCAGCTTAGTCGGGAGGGTCACCGGGGAGCTGTTTTTT.

This clonotype was recorded a few times. The rearrangement uses TRBV15 and TRBJ2-4; TRBD2 agrees at 7 bases. The CDR3 length is 17 residues. Looked up from germline, CDR1 is LNHNV and CDR2 is YYDKDF (reference sequence). The V segment lost 0 bases and the J segment 2 bases; nucleotides outside the gene matches: 7. CDR3 protein: CATSRDLKAGTKNIQYF. The DNA of the CDR3 is TGTGCCACCAGCAGAGACCTCAAAGCGGGGACCAAAAACATTCAGTACTTC. The entire variable domain, with the rest obtained from reference TRBV15 and TRBJ2-4, is as follows: DAMVIQNPRYQVTQFGKPVTLSCSQTLNHNVMYWYQQKSSQAPKLLFHYYDKDFNNEADTPDNFQSRRPNTSFCFLDIRSPGLGDTAMYLCATSRDLKAGTKNIQYFGAGTRLSVL.

In its sample, this clonotype is medium-sized (0.01 to 0.1%). This chain connects TRBV18 to TRBJ1-1; perhaps TRBD1 as D (6 bases). V was trimmed by 0 bases and J by 1 base, leaving 9 bases between them. The CDR3 is 15 residues long. Germline loops: CDR1 KGHSH, CDR2 LQKENI. CDR3 bases: TGTGCCAGCTCACCACCGGGGGGACAGAACACTGAAGCTTTCTTT. Amino acid sequence: CASSPPGGQNTEAFF.

This clonotype was recorded a few times. V usage is TRBV24-1 and J usage is TRBJ1-5; D gene unclear. V lost 0 bases to trimming and J lost 0 bases, with 2 bases between them. The germline V gene encodes CDR1 KGHDR and CDR2 SFDVKD. The CDR3 has 14 amino acids. The CDR3 coding sequence is TGTGCCACCAGTGATTTGAATAGCAATCAGCCCCAGCATTTT. Its protein is CATSDLNSNQPQHF.

This clonotype is categorized as medium-sized. J is TRBJ1-1 and V is TRBV18; D not resolved. There are 13 residues in the CDR3. The V gene lost 1 base and the J gene lost 4 bases, with 7 bases spanning the gap. Germline V CDR1 and CDR2: KGHSH, LQKENI. The CDR3, as DNA: TGTGCCAGCTCACCACAGCAGGCCACTGAAGCTTTCTTT. Amino acid sequence: CASSPQQATEAFF.